Listed below are T cell receptor beta chains from one sample, sequenced in a study of T cells in Graves' hyperthyroidism and ophthalmopathy. MiXCR, applied by TCRdb to the multiplex PCR reads, yields one record per CDR3 protein. The repertoire consists of around 540,000 distinct CDR3 sequences, with 16% occurring once and the leading ten covering 25% to 30%. Material: blood. The receptors come from a woman in her twenties or thirties with Graves' ophthalmopathy. Both conserved end residues are trimmed from each CDR3.

v_call,cdr3_aa
TRBV28,ASSLAGTSLLSGELF
TRBV7-2,ASSLRMTGGYEQY
TRBV6-1,ASSWGISQPQH
TRBV5-1,ASSLAGGLYGNTIY
TRBV14,ASSQDWAGGPGRSYNEQF
TRBV7-2,ASSLVYGSLPEGETQY
TRBV5-6,ASSGPPRGPYGYT
TRBV5-1,ASSDTGTGVRSTRFETQY
TRBV7-3,ASSSMGPRETQY
TRBV7-2,ATHESGSPMDDEQF
TRBV29-1,SVEDTAHPLKNIQY
TRBV27,ASMGISGNTTY
TRBV10-2,ASSTYIGTGSHEQY
TRBV3-1,ASSQGQGYNEQF
TRBV6-1,ASRPTDRPNTGELF
TRBV5-1,ASSLGDRTSYEQY
TRBV29-1,SSTQGNYGYT
TRBV2,ASSEREGQGQF
TRBV7-2,ASSLYPGRSSYEQY
TRBV6-2/TRBV6-3,ASSETGTEY
TRBV7-2,ASGDIEAF
TRBV2,ASSDSGGYSPLH
TRBV19,ASSTTGVVNQPQH
TRBV5-5,ASSLVERNTQY
TRBV7-2,ASSSDFGTQY
TRBV12-3/TRBV12-4,ASSRDGQGNEKLF
TRBV11-2,ASSPQASEEKLF
TRBV10-3,AIALDLVYNEQF
TRBV4-3,ASSQDLRWQNYEQY
TRBV5-5,ASSLERGSYSNQPQH
TRBV25-1,ASSEWHPSTDTQY
TRBV30,AWEDRRSGNTIY
TRBV6-5,ASSYRPLAGGRVSGELF
TRBV28,ASTGLFYGYT
TRBV15,ATSRSRTGNTEAF
TRBV11-3,ASSPHNPSSTDTQY
TRBV12-3/TRBV12-4,ASSSNRVGEKLF
TRBV5-1,ASSRGQGYYEQF
TRBV5-1,VSSLERGRDTEAF
TRBV15,ATSRDTASSYNEQF
TRBV27,ATSIKLAGVVGGEQF
TRBV7-2,ASSGDSLSNQPQH